This TCR beta chain was sequenced for a study of T cell repertoires in cytomegalovirus infection. Across the whole study: Carrying CMV and the relevant HLA type showed in public TCR beta signatures.

V dropped 6 bases and J dropped 10; count of bases not matched to a gene: 17. This CDR3 has 15 residues. The germline CDR1 and CDR2 sequences are MNHNS and SASEGT. This clonotype was recorded a few times. Its specificity is not known. TCRdb re-called the reads with MiXCR, one entry per CDR3 protein. The sample has just under 550,000 distinct CDR3 sequences; approximately 26% are singletons. Whole-study findings and limits: Totalled public TCR beta family frequency picked out people who carried CMV plus the relevant HLA.

This TCR was recovered from a human donor in good health (CMV status not recorded). Some clones in this sample may be carry-over from other donors' samples. Sequenced: PBMCs. The chain carries TRBV6-1 and TRBJ1-1; 7 bases agree with TRBD1. DNA for the CDR3: TGTGCCAGCAGCCTACAGCTCGGACAGGCCCGGGGAGCTTTCTTT. It codes for CASSLQLGQARGAFF.